A selection of T cell receptor beta chains follows, all from one sample in a study of blood T cell repertoires in COVID-19. Libraries were prepared by immunoSEQ multiplex PCR; TCRdb keeps only in-frame clonotypes and omits some of them. Of roughly 250,000 clones detected, roughly nine tenths appear once; the ten largest clones hold 6% to 7%. Sequences were obtained from PBMCs or T cells enriched from blood (not recorded which). These receptors originate from a woman in her thirties with acute COVID-19. Both conserved end residues are part of each CDR3. A D gene is named only where the DNA matches it firmly. Expanded clones get a size class; other rows say once, few or many, or leave the size out.

D | J | size | V | CDR3 | DNA
- | TRBJ1-1 | - | TRBV5-1 | CASSLQGYTEAFF | TGCGCCAGCAGCTTGCAGGGGTACACTGAAGCTTTCTTT
- | TRBJ2-7 | once | TRBV18 | CASSLSGSYEQYF | TGTGCCAGCTCACTTAGCGGCTCCTACGAGCAGTACTTC
TRBD2 | TRBJ2-7 | - | TRBV27 | CAARSRLAGASGFYEQYF | TGTGCCGCACGATCCCGACTAGCGGGGGCCTCGGGATTCTACGAGCAGTACTTC
TRBD1 | TRBJ1-1 | - | TRBV9 | CASSMQGANTEAFF | TGTGCCAGCAGCATGCAGGGGGCGAACACTGAAGCTTTCTTT
- | TRBJ1-1 | - | TRBV7-8 | CASSQQAASDTEAFF | TGTGCCAGCAGCCAGCAAGCGGCTAGTGACACTGAAGCTTTCTTT
TRBD2 | TRBJ2-1 | - | TRBV27 | CASSYEKPLAVRGNEQFF | TGTGCCAGCAGTTATGAAAAACCACTAGCGGTTAGGGGTAATGAGCAGTTCTTC
- | TRBJ1-4 | - | TRBV30 | CAWSGSGNEKLFF | TGTGCCTGGAGTGGGTCAGGGAATGAAAAACTGTTTTTT
TRBD1 | TRBJ1-4 | - | TRBV15 | CATSREPTGANEKLFF | TGTGCCACCAGCAGAGAACCGACAGGGGCGAATGAAAAACTGTTTTTT
- | TRBJ1-1 | - | TRBV7-9 | CASSARRDGEAFF | TGTGCCAGCAGCGCCCGACGGGATGGGGAAGCTTTCTTT
TRBD2 | TRBJ2-3 | - | TRBV7-8 | CASSSGLAGRGETDTQYF | TGTGCCAGCAGCTCGGGACTAGCGGGACGGGGGGAGACAGATACGCAGTATTTT
- | TRBJ2-1 | - | TRBV6-5 | CASSSTEYNEQFF | TGTGCCAGCAGTTCCACAGAGTACAATGAGCAGTTCTTC
- | TRBJ1-4 | - | TRBV6-2/TRBV6-3 | CASSWGPNEKLFF | TGTGCCAGCAGTTGGGGGCCGAATGAAAAACTGTTTTTT
TRBD2 | TRBJ2-7 | - | TRBV11-2 | CASSLRPAGGEQYF | TGTGCCAGCAGCTTACGCCCAGCGGGGGGTGAGCAGTACTTC
- | TRBJ2-4 | - | TRBV18 | CASSLLPGRDIAKNIQYF | TGTGCCAGCTCACTGCTTCCAGGACGGGACATAGCCAAAAACATTCAGTACTTC
- | TRBJ1-5 | - | TRBV9 | CASGSSQFDSQPQHF | TGTGCCAGCGGGAGCTCTCAATTCGATAGTCAGCCCCAGCATTTT
- | TRBJ2-1 | - | TRBV7-2 | CASSLGEVVVHEQFF | TGTGCCAGCAGCCTCGGTGAGGTGGTTGTCCATGAGCAGTTCTTC
- | TRBJ1-2 | - | TRBV11-2 | CASSLDNSDYGYTF | TGTGCCAGCAGCTTAGATAATTCAGACTATGGCTACACCTTC
TRBD1 | TRBJ2-5 | - | TRBV5-4 | CASSLAGGGTQYF | TGTGCCAGCAGCTTGGCAGGGGGCGGGACCCAGTACTTC
- | TRBJ2-7 | - | TRBV27 | CASSLYFRVEEQYF | TGTGCCAGCAGTTTGTATTTCAGGGTGGAGGAGCAGTACTTC
- | TRBJ2-7 | - | TRBV6-6 | CASAGGEREQYF | TGTGCCAGTGCTGGGGGCGAGCGCGAGCAGTACTTC
- | TRBJ2-1 | - | TRBV28 | CASTDLSPEVYNEQFF | TGTGCCAGCACCGACCTCTCCCCCGAGGTTTACAATGAGCAGTTCTTC
- | TRBJ1-5 | - | TRBV15 | CATSRIHSNQPQHF | TGTGCCACCAGCAGGATACACAGCAATCAGCCCCAGCATTTT
TRBD1 | TRBJ1-1 | - | TRBV6-5 | CASSPATGGRTEAFF | TGTGCCAGCAGCCCCGCTACAGGGGGCCGGACTGAAGCTTTCTTT
TRBD1 | TRBJ1-4 | - | TRBV28 | CASSSPGQGVLEKLFF | TGTGCCAGCAGTTCACCGGGACAGGGGGTTCTGGAAAAACTGTTTTTT
TRBD1 | TRBJ1-6 | - | TRBV7-9 | CASSADREFRSPLHF | TGTGCCAGCAGCGCGGACAGGGAGTTTCGCTCACCCCTCCACTTT
TRBD2 | TRBJ2-3 | - | TRBV30 | CAWGRGGEADTQYF | TGTGCCTGGGGGCGGGGGGGCGAGGCAGATACGCAGTATTTT
- | TRBJ2-2 | - | TRBV5-6 | CASSFSVPGELFF | TGTGCCAGCAGCTTTTCGGTCCCCGGGGAGCTGTTTTTT
TRBD1 | TRBJ1-6 | few | TRBV19 | CATGGQGNSPLHF | TGTGCCACCGGTGGACAGGGAAACTCACCCCTCCACTTT
- | TRBJ2-2 | - | TRBV29-1 | CSVGQINTGELFF | TGCAGCGTTGGACAGATAAACACCGGGGAGCTGTTTTTT
- | TRBJ1-4 | - | TRBV27 | CASSFSRASNEKLFF | TGTGCCAGCAGTTTCTCCAGGGCTTCTAATGAAAAACTGTTTTTT
TRBD1 | TRBJ2-7 | - | TRBV11-3 | CASSLGHGQGDYEQYF | TGTGCCAGCAGCTTAGGCCATGGACAGGGAGACTACGAGCAGTACTTC
TRBD2 | TRBJ2-3 | - | TRBV7-2 | CASSLAPSGRGDTQYF | TGTGCCAGCAGCTTAGCACCCAGCGGGAGAGGAGATACGCAGTATTTT
- | TRBJ1-5 | - | TRBV24-1 | CATSEGLGANQPQHF | TGTGCCACCAGTGAAGGGTTGGGGGCTAATCAGCCCCAGCATTTT
TRBD1 | TRBJ1-2 | - | TRBV28 | CAHRDRVGYTF | TGTGCCCACCGGGACAGGGTGGGCTACACCTTC
TRBD1 | TRBJ2-5 | - | TRBV5-8 | CASSTDRGETQYF | TGTGCCAGCAGCACGGACAGGGGGGAGACCCAGTACTTC
- | TRBJ1-1 | - | TRBV30 | CAWSVPGTEAFF | TGTGCCTGGAGTGTACCCGGCACTGAAGCTTTCTTT